What follows are 10 T cell receptor beta chains derived from one specimen sequenced in a study of T cells after posttransplantation cyclophosphamide. Libraries were prepared by immunoSEQ multiplex PCR; TCRdb keeps only in-frame clonotypes and omits some of them. The sample counts over 35,000 clones, none seen once; the ten largest own about 2.3%. Specimen: PBMCs. These receptors were collected from a man aged 50-60 years in good health, CMV-negative, and a related stem cell transplant donor.

Of note for this clone: This may arise from a read error, as a much more abundant clone is one base away. The sample has other DNA sequences that encode this CDR3 too. V usage is TRBV27 and J usage is TRBJ1-6; possibly TRBD1 for D (5 bases). CDR1 MNHEY and CDR2 SMNVEV come from the germline V gene (reference sequence). CDR3 size: 20 residues. The CDR3 here is CASSLFGTPSGTYYNSPLHF. In nucleotides, the CDR3 is TGTGCCAGCAGTTTATTCGGGACTCCATCGGGGACGTATTATAATTCCCCCCTCCACTTT.

This clone was recorded at least ten times. The chain carries TRBV19 and TRBJ1-2, with D uncertain. CDR1 is LNHDA and CDR2 is SQIVND in the germline V gene (reference sequence). CDR3 length: 13 amino acids. Trimming left V 5 bases short and J 1 base short, with 8 bases between. The DNA of the CDR3 is TGTGCCAGTAGTGAGAGAAATAACTATGGCTACACCTTC. The encoded protein is CASSERNNYGYTF. Together with reference TRBV19 and TRBJ1-2, the CDR3 gives the full variable domain: DGGITQSPKYLFRKEGQNVTLSCEQNLNHDAMYWYRQDPGQGLRLIYYSQIVNDFQKGDIAEGYSVSREKKESFPLTVTSAQKNPTAFYLCASSERNNYGYTFGSGTRLTVV.

This clone has ten or more counts. The chain combines TRBV6-6 with TRBJ2-2; 7 nucleotides line up with TRBD2. The CDR3 is 15 residues long. V lost 2 bases to trimming and J lost 1 base; unmatched junction nucleotides: 1. Germline V gene data show CDR1 as MNHNY and CDR2 as SVGAGI (reference sequence). Here the CDR3 reads CASSYASGNTGELFF. The CDR3 coding sequence is TGTGCCAGCAGTTACGCTAGCGGGAACACCGGGGAGCTGTTTTTT.

The rearrangement uses TRBV6-1 and TRBJ2-1; D perhaps matches TRBD1 (5 bases). Trimming stripped 4 bases from V and 4 bases from J, with 20 bases between. Germline lookup yields CDR1 MNHNS and CDR2 SASEGT. The CDR3 sequence is 17 residues long. CDR3 region: CASSAQGFIKDYNEQFF. CDR3 coding DNA: TGTGCCAGCAGTGCCCAGGGCTTTATTAAAGATTACAATGAGCAGTTCTTC.

This clone was seen repeatedly, ten times or more. The chain joins TRBV7-6 to TRBJ2-1; D possibly corresponds to TRBD1 (5 bases). Trimming shortened V by 5 bases and J by 6 bases, and 17 bases separated the two germline ends. Per the germline V gene, CDR1 is SGHVS and CDR2 is FNYEAQ. The CDR3 covers 15 residues. The CDR3 DNA is TGTGCCAGCAGCCTTGACTGGGCCAGGGTCAATGAGCAGTTCTTC. Translated: CASSLDWARVNEQFF.

This clone was counted at least ten times. The rearrangement joins TRBV27 to TRBJ1-6; no definite D call. Trimming left V 7 bases short and J 4 bases short, with 20 bases between. CDR1 and CDR2 (germline): MNHEY, SMNVEV (reference sequence). This CDR3 has 17 residues. In DNA form, the CDR3 reads TGTGCCAGCACTGGTGGGCTGAGCACAACTTATAATTCACCCCTCCACTTT. Translated, it gives CASTGGLSTTYNSPLHF.

This clone appeared many times. The chain links TRBV6-6 to TRBJ1-2; D unresolved. The CDR3 runs 15 residues. The germline V and J ends were trimmed by 0 bases and 7 bases, with 15 bases remaining between them. Germline loops: CDR1 MNHNY, CDR2 SVGAGI (reference sequence). The CDR3 bases are TGTGCCAGCAGTTACTCGAGGCGCGGGGAGGGTGGCTACACCTTC. Translation: CASSYSRRGEGGYTF.

Many counts were recorded for this clone. The CDR3 bases are TGTGCCTGGTCGGGGGCTAACTATGGCTACACCTTC. It translates to CAWSGANYGYTF. This chain joins TRBV30 and TRBJ1-2; D might be TRBD1 (5 bases). CDR3 size: 12 residues. Per the germline V gene, CDR1 is GTSNPN and CDR2 is SVGIG (reference sequence). Trimming removed 5 bases at V and 0 bases at J, with 7 bases between.

This clone was observed many times. V usage is TRBV10-3 and J usage is TRBJ2-7, with 9 bases lining up with TRBD2. The CDR3 has 17 residues. V lost 0 bases, J lost 0 bases, and 6 bases stayed unmatched. Germline lookup yields CDR1 ENHRY and CDR2 SYGVKD. The CDR3 bases are TGTGCCATCAGTGAGTCGAGGAGCGGGGGGATCTCCTACGAGCAGTACTTC. It codes for CAISESRSGGISYEQYF.

This chain uses TRBV7-2 with TRBJ2-3, with 10 bases aligning to TRBD1. The CDR3 runs to 19 residues. CDR1 and CDR2 from the germline V gene are SGHTA and FQGNSA. Trimming at V came to 0 bases and at J to 0 bases, leaving 9 bases not matched to a gene. In DNA form, the CDR3 reads TGTGCCAGCAGCTTAGCCAGGGGGGGACAGGGGCATAGCACAGATACGCAGTATTTT. As protein: CASSLARGGQGHSTDTQYF.